The rows below give T cell receptor beta chains drawn from one sample of a study of vaccination effects on CD4 cells after COVID-19. What these receptors recognize is not known. Measured with immunoSEQ multiplex PCR; TCRdb has only the in-frame clones, and not every one. In the table there are approximately 44,000 clones, approximately 80% of which are singletons. The material sequenced was CD4+ T cells from PBMCs cultured with HCoV-NL63 spike peptides, taken before COVID-19 vaccination. The receptors were gathered from a human donor who received a COVID-19 vaccine. Each CDR3 is given with its conserved first and last residue.

v_call: TRBV30
cdr3_length: 15
j_call: TRBJ2-2
cdr3_aa: CAWSALQGYTGELFF

v_call: TRBV7-3
cdr3_length: 18
j_call: TRBJ2-3
cdr3_aa: CASSLSFSPSGGTDTQYF

v_call: TRBV30
cdr3_length: 17
j_call: TRBJ1-5
cdr3_aa: CAWSVLGADYSNQPQHF

v_call: TRBV10-3
cdr3_length: 17
j_call: TRBJ1-1
cdr3_aa: CAISESTVFEMNTEAFF

v_call: TRBV11-2
cdr3_length: 12
j_call: TRBJ2-2
cdr3_aa: CASTWGTGELFF

v_call: TRBV28
cdr3_length: 16
j_call: TRBJ1-3
cdr3_aa: CASRGPGRASGNTIYF

v_call: TRBV6-1
cdr3_length: 16
j_call: TRBJ1-1
cdr3_aa: CASSEGGYIMNTEAFF

v_call: TRBV9
cdr3_length: 15
j_call: TRBJ1-3
cdr3_aa: CASSVEGSRGNTIYF

v_call: TRBV4-3
cdr3_length: 15
j_call: TRBJ1-2
cdr3_aa: CASSQAVQTNYGYTF

v_call: TRBV12-3/TRBV12-4
cdr3_length: 12
j_call: TRBJ2-3
cdr3_aa: CASSPGTDTQYF

v_call: TRBV6-5
cdr3_length: 15
j_call: TRBJ1-2
cdr3_aa: CASTRNLEAGGGYTF

v_call: TRBV24-1
cdr3_length: 13
j_call: TRBJ1-2
cdr3_aa: CATSDRDRGDYTF

v_call: TRBV7-9
cdr3_length: 15
j_call: TRBJ1-1
cdr3_aa: CASSYETALNTEAFF

v_call: TRBV10-3
cdr3_length: 13
j_call: TRBJ2-1
cdr3_aa: CAIRAVLYNEQFF

v_call: TRBV6-2/TRBV6-3
cdr3_length: 19
j_call: TRBJ1-6
cdr3_aa: CASSYSRRGRGDNNSPLHF

v_call: TRBV4-1
cdr3_length: 17
j_call: TRBJ1-2
cdr3_aa: CASSHTEAVRANYGYTF

v_call: TRBV4-1
cdr3_length: 17
j_call: TRBJ2-2
cdr3_aa: CASSHTPGQHNTGELFF

v_call: TRBV5-1
cdr3_length: 13
j_call: TRBJ1-2
cdr3_aa: CASSVGGAYGYTF

v_call: TRBV2
cdr3_length: 18
j_call: TRBJ1-1
cdr3_aa: CASTLRRGLTGFGTEAFF

v_call: TRBV18
cdr3_length: 12
j_call: TRBJ2-3
cdr3_aa: CASSPGTDTQYF

v_call: TRBV7-9
cdr3_length: 19
j_call: TRBJ2-6
cdr3_aa: CASSLVGQGPRSGANVLTF

v_call: TRBV3-1/TRBV3-2
cdr3_length: 17
j_call: TRBJ1-1
cdr3_aa: CASSQELTGDLYTEAFF

v_call: TRBV10-1
cdr3_length: 15
j_call: TRBJ1-1
cdr3_aa: CASSESGHGNTEAFF

v_call: TRBV4-1
cdr3_length: 15
j_call: TRBJ1-1
cdr3_aa: CASSHRINVWAEAFF

v_call: TRBV2
cdr3_length: 15
j_call: TRBJ2-2
cdr3_aa: CASSTGTSYTGELFF

v_call: TRBV6-5
cdr3_length: 13
j_call: TRBJ1-1
cdr3_aa: CASRIQGSPEAFF

v_call: TRBV25-1
cdr3_length: 15
j_call: TRBJ1-2
cdr3_aa: CASRGGSLANYGYTF

v_call: TRBV6-6
cdr3_length: 15
j_call: TRBJ2-1
cdr3_aa: CASSPPGLAYNEQFF

v_call: TRBV2
cdr3_length: 14
j_call: TRBJ1-6
cdr3_aa: CASSDNRFNSPLHF

v_call: TRBV5-4
cdr3_length: 13
j_call: TRBJ2-1
cdr3_aa: CASSPIGGNEQFF

v_call: TRBV6-1
cdr3_length: 14
j_call: TRBJ1-4
cdr3_aa: CASSDRGDNEKLFF

v_call: TRBV18
cdr3_length: 14
j_call: TRBJ1-1
cdr3_aa: CASSQGQGADEAFF

v_call: TRBV7-2
cdr3_length: 17
j_call: TRBJ1-1
cdr3_aa: CASSPRDRGRWNTEAFF

v_call: TRBV29-1
cdr3_length: 12
j_call: TRBJ2-3
cdr3_aa: CSVTRDTDTQYF

v_call: TRBV7-3
cdr3_length: 14
j_call: TRBJ2-5
cdr3_aa: CASSFHGAGETQYF

v_call: TRBV4-3
cdr3_length: 14
j_call: TRBJ2-2
cdr3_aa: CASSRVGGAGELFF

v_call: TRBV7-8
cdr3_length: 18
j_call: TRBJ1-4
cdr3_aa: CASSLKIRTLGGGEKLFF

v_call: TRBV19
cdr3_length: 13
j_call: TRBJ1-2
cdr3_aa: CASTNLGPYGYTF

v_call: TRBV19
cdr3_length: 12
j_call: TRBJ1-2
cdr3_aa: CASSTDRGGYTF

v_call: TRBV7-2
cdr3_length: 21
j_call: TRBJ2-2
cdr3_aa: CASSLALQLAGGPQNTGELFF

v_call: TRBV3-1/TRBV3-2
cdr3_length: 13
j_call: TRBJ2-3
cdr3_aa: CASSHLDGDTQYF

v_call: TRBV6-4
cdr3_length: 13
j_call: TRBJ2-1
cdr3_aa: CASSDQTHNEQFF

v_call: TRBV6-2/TRBV6-3
cdr3_length: 16
j_call: TRBJ2-1
cdr3_aa: CASSYIGGMSYNEQFF

v_call: TRBV5-1
cdr3_length: 13
j_call: TRBJ1-1
cdr3_aa: CASAGGVGTEAFF

v_call: TRBV7-9
cdr3_length: 14
j_call: TRBJ2-5
cdr3_aa: CASSRSTVQETQYF

v_call: TRBV5-8
cdr3_length: 16
j_call: TRBJ2-2
cdr3_aa: CASSFLRTSNTGELFF

v_call: TRBV18
cdr3_length: 15
j_call: TRBJ2-5
cdr3_aa: CASSPPAGGQETQYF

v_call: TRBV5-6
cdr3_length: 16
j_call: TRBJ2-2
cdr3_aa: CASSFLGHLNTGELFF

v_call: TRBV5-1
cdr3_length: 15
j_call: TRBJ2-5
cdr3_aa: CASSPGGGGQETQYF

v_call: TRBV14
cdr3_length: 15
j_call: TRBJ1-2
cdr3_aa: CASSPLDGQNYGYTF

v_call: TRBV11-3
cdr3_length: 16
j_call: TRBJ2-3
cdr3_aa: CASSTQGGSSTDTQYF

v_call: TRBV6-5
cdr3_length: 13
j_call: TRBJ1-1
cdr3_aa: CASKTTGRPEAFF

v_call: TRBV18
cdr3_length: 12
j_call: TRBJ2-5
cdr3_aa: CASSPSGETQYF